These 21 T cell receptor beta chains originate from one sample sequenced in a study of blood T cell repertoires in COVID-19. Here immunoSEQ multiplex PCR was the method, and the copy in TCRdb shows in-frame clones only, minus some. This table has about 120,000 clones, 82% appearing once. Sequencing used peripheral blood. The origin of the receptors is a human donor in a cohort sampled during active COVID-19.

The chain combines TRBV28 with TRBJ2-7, with 12 bases matching TRBD1. Trimming at V came to 6 bases and at J to 6 bases, leaving 6 bases not matched to a gene. Germline CDR1 reads MDHEN; CDR2 reads SYDVKM. The length of the CDR3 is 14 residues. This chain's CDR3 is CASRGQGASLEQYF. CDR3 coding DNA: TGTGCCAGCAGGGGACAGGGGGCGTCCCTCGAGCAGTACTTC. The full variable domain, its missing parts supplied by reference TRBV28 and TRBJ2-7, is DVKVTQSSRYLVKRTGEKVFLECVQDMDHENMFWYRQDPGLGLRLIYFSYDVKMKEKGDIPEGYSVSREKKERFSLILESASTNQTSMYLCASRGQGASLEQYFGPGTRLTVT.

The V gene is TRBV9, the J gene TRBJ1-1; D might be TRBD1 (6 bases). Trimming shortened V by 0 bases and J by 8 bases, and 11 bases separated the two germline ends. Germline lookup yields CDR1 SGDLS and CDR2 YYNGEE. The CDR3 consists of 13 residues. CDR3 protein: CASSVGRGPEAFF. The CDR3 region has the DNA TGTGCCAGCAGCGTAGGCAGGGGCCCAGAAGCTTTCTTT.

The chain recombines TRBV5-1 with TRBJ2-5, with 10 nucleotides matching TRBD1. The length of the CDR3 is 16 residues. CDR1 and CDR2 (germline): SGHRS, YFSETQ. The V segment lost 4 bases and the J segment 5 bases; nucleotides outside the gene matches: 11. This CDR3 is CASSAGTGASPETQYF. The CDR3 nucleotides read TGCGCCAGCAGCGCCGGGACAGGGGCTTCCCCGGAGACCCAGTACTTC.

The gene calls are TRBV7-2 and TRBJ2-3; 7 bases align to TRBD2. This CDR3 is 15 amino acids long. The V and J ends lost 2 bases and 2 bases, in that order; junction bases with no gene match: 4. The V gene's germline CDR1 is SGHTA and CDR2 FQGNSA. The CDR3 DNA follows: TGTGCCAGCAGCTTACGCGGGAGTTACACAGATACGCAGTATTTT. This sequence encodes CASSLRGSYTDTQYF.

In this sample, this clone turned up a few times. This chain connects TRBV5-4 to TRBJ2-2; D not resolved. The CDR3 spans 15 residues. In germline, CDR1 is SGHNT, CDR2 YYREEE (reference sequence). The V end lost 0 bases, the J end lost 2 bases, and 8 bases lay between the germline ends. CDR3: CASSLDFSNTGELFF. The CDR3 DNA is TGTGCCAGCAGCTTGGACTTCTCAAACACCGGGGAGCTGTTTTTT.

Here the CDR3 DNA reads TGTGCCAGTAGCCCGGGACTTACCAACACAGATACGCAGTATTTT. This encodes CASSPGLTNTDTQYF. V is TRBV19 and J is TRBJ2-3; D perhaps matches TRBD2 (6 bases). The CDR3 is 15 residues long. The germline gives CDR1 LNHDA, CDR2 SQIVND (reference sequence). Trimming shortened V by 6 bases and J by 2 bases, and 15 bases separated the two germline ends.

The V call is TRBV19, the J call TRBJ2-1, with a tentative D call TRBD2 (6 bases). V shed 8 bases and J shed 5 bases, with 16 bases lying between them. The length of the CDR3 is 14 residues. CDR1 is LNHDA and CDR2 is SQIVND in the germline V gene (reference sequence). The CDR3 sequence: CASRTTSRNNEQFF. CDR3 coding DNA: TGTGCCAGTCGTACAACTAGCCGCAACAATGAGCAGTTCTTC.

The chain has TRBV11-1 and TRBJ2-1, with 8 bases aligning to TRBD2. The junction had 8 bases not matched to a gene; V was cut back by 5 bases and J by 2 bases. Germline lookup yields CDR1 SGHAT and CDR2 FQDESV (reference sequence). The CDR3 is 16 residues long. Written as DNA, the CDR3 is TGTGCCAGCAGCCAGTACGGGGGGGCTCCCTACAATGAGCAGTTCTTC. This gives the protein CASSQYGGAPYNEQFF.

This clone was observed a single time. The chain joins TRBV6-5 to TRBJ1-5; tentative D call: TRBD1 (6 bases). The CDR3 contains 16 residues. Trimming shortened V by 4 bases and J by 1 base, and 14 bases separated the two germline ends. Per the germline V gene, CDR1 is MNHEY and CDR2 is SVGAGI. The CDR3 nucleotides read TGTGCCAGCAGTTCCCTCTCCACAGGGAGCAATCAGCCCCAGCATTTT. It is translated as CASSSLSTGSNQPQHF.

The chain employs TRBV13 and TRBJ2-6; 9 bases align to TRBD2. There are 21 residues in the CDR3. Trimming cost V 1 base and J 4 bases; bases outside gene matches: 17. Germline V gives CDR1 PRHDT, CDR2 FYEKMQ (reference sequence). The CDR3 coding sequence is TGTGCCAGCAGCTTAGCGGCTAGCGGGGATGCTTGGGTTTCCGGGGCCAACGTCCTGACTTTC. As protein: CASSLAASGDAWVSGANVLTF.

The gene calls are TRBV11-2 and TRBJ2-3; D is unresolved. There are 15 residues in the CDR3. The V gene lost 5 bases and the J gene lost 0 bases, with 12 bases spanning the gap. Germline-derived CDR1 and CDR2 are SGHAT and FQNNGV. The DNA for the CDR3 is TGTGCCAGCAGCCTAAGCCCTACTAGCACAGATACGCAGTATTTT. Translated, it gives CASSLSPTSTDTQYF.

This clone was counted a single time. The chain is built from TRBV2 and TRBJ1-2; 9 bases agree with TRBD1. The CDR3 covers 14 residues. Losses at the gene ends were 4 bases for V and 6 bases for J; bases not matched to a gene: 6. Per the germline V gene, CDR1 is SNHLY and CDR2 is FYNNEI. The DNA of the CDR3 is TGTGCCAGCAGTGGGGTACAGGGGGCCGATGGCTACACCTTC. This sequence encodes CASSGVQGADGYTF.

V and J are TRBV2 and TRBJ2-1; TRBD2 aligns across 13 bases. J lost 5 bases, V lost 7 bases, and 8 bases had no gene match. The CDR3 runs 16 residues. Germline V lookup: CDR1 SNHLY, CDR2 FYNNEI. The CDR3 DNA reads TGTGCCAGCACGGGACTAGCGGGGTTGGGGGACAATGAGCAGTTCTTC. It encodes CASTGLAGLGDNEQFF.

This chain links TRBV4-1 with TRBJ2-7, with D uncertain. CDR1 and CDR2 (germline): MGHRA, YSYEKL. This CDR3 contains 13 residues. With 1 base removed from V and 4 bases from J, the gap between germline ends came to 8 bases. The DNA for the CDR3 is TGCGCCAGCAGCCAAGCTTCTAATTACGAGCAGTACTTC. Translated, it gives CASSQASNYEQYF.

The genes are TRBV5-1 and TRBJ2-5, with D perhaps matching TRBD1 (6 bases). Trimming cost V 1 base and J 2 bases, with 15 bases left between them. The CDR3 has 16 amino acids. Per the germline V gene, CDR1 is SGHRS and CDR2 is YFSETQ. CDR3 DNA sequence: TGCGCCAGCAGCTTGACCCCACAGGGTACACAAGAGACCCAGTACTTC. Its protein product is CASSLTPQGTQETQYF.

V gene TRBV28 combines with J gene TRBJ2-7; 10 nucleotides agree with TRBD2. V lost 2 bases to trimming and J lost 3 bases; unmatched junction nucleotides: 7. The CDR3 is 16 amino acids. Germline V gives CDR1 MDHEN, CDR2 SYDVKM. The CDR3 DNA sequence: TGTGCCAGCAGTTTAGGCCGGAGCGGGGGGGACTACGAGCAGTACTTC. Amino acid sequence: CASSLGRSGGDYEQYF.

V and J are TRBV19 and TRBJ2-7; 10 bases match TRBD1. Trimming at V came to 3 bases and at J to 4 bases, leaving 3 bases not matched to a gene. Germline loops: CDR1 LNHDA, CDR2 SQIVND (reference sequence). The CDR3 loop spans 14 amino acids. CDR3 DNA sequence: TGTGCCAGTAGTATTGGGACAGGGGCATACGAGCAGTACTTC. As protein: CASSIGTGAYEQYF. Supplemented by reference TRBV19 and TRBJ2-7, the full variable domain reads DGGITQSPKYLFRKEGQNVTLSCEQNLNHDAMYWYRQDPGQGLRLIYYSQIVNDFQKGDIAEGYSVSREKKESFPLTVTSAQKNPTAFYLCASSIGTGAYEQYFGPGTRLTVT.

The chain uses TRBV6-5 and TRBJ2-6; TRBD1 might be the D (5 bases). Germline V gives CDR1 MNHEY, CDR2 SVGAGI. The V and J ends lost 4 bases and 2 bases respectively, with 9 bases between them. The CDR3 totals 15 residues. The CDR3 DNA reads TGTGCCAGCAGTTCCCCAGGGACTGGGGCCAACGTCCTGACTTTC. This gives the protein CASSSPGTGANVLTF.

This clone was found once. The CDR3 coding sequence is TGTGCCAGCTCACCAAGGACAGGGACTAACTATGGCTACACCTTC. As protein: CASSPRTGTNYGYTF. The chain links TRBV18 to TRBJ1-2, with 8 bases fitting TRBD1. The CDR3 spans 15 residues. CDR1 and CDR2 (germline): KGHSH, LQKENI. The trim removed 2 bases at V and 0 bases at J, leaving 2 bases unmatched.

The chain has TRBV2 and TRBJ2-3; D perhaps matches TRBD2 (6 bases). The CDR3 is made up of 16 amino acids. Trimming took off 0 bases at V and 1 base at J, with 11 bases between the two ends. Germline V lookup: CDR1 SNHLY, CDR2 FYNNEI. For the CDR3, the DNA is TGTGCCAGCAGTGAAGCGCTCGGAGGGGGCACAGATACGCAGTATTTT. This gives the protein CASSEALGGGTDTQYF.

This chain joins TRBV15 and TRBJ2-1, with D hard to call. V lost 0 bases to trimming and J lost 4 bases, with 7 bases between them. CDR3 length equals 14 residues. Germline CDR1 LNHNV, CDR2 YYDKDF (reference sequence). The CDR3 nucleotides read TGTGCCACCAGCAGAGACAGAGGATACAATGAGCAGTTCTTC. Protein sequence: CATSRDRGYNEQFF.